This T cell receptor beta chain was found in a study of PD-1 blockade in classical Hodgkin lymphoma. Points from the study as a whole: Newly diagnosed patients reportedly trailed healthy donors in baseline TCR diversity. Reasons behind the repertoire differences stay unclear, perhaps disease activity or earlier therapy. The authors excluded patients who started nivolumab under 1 year after ASCT.

Notes on this clone: Antigen specificity is unknown.

Assay used: immunoSEQ multiplex PCR; TCRdb lists only in-frame clones, some missing. The top ten clones hold under 3.5% of a sample with tens of thousands of clones, around nine tenths of them seen once. The time point is: cycle 4 day 1 (C4D1), after around six weeks of nivolumab. Autologous stem cell transplantation was followed by relapse in every patient, and brentuximab vedotin exposure varied. Under best response, outcomes were complete response, partial response or progressive disease. Germline CDR1 is MNHEY and CDR2 is SMNVEV (reference sequence). CDR3 length: 15 amino acids. V was trimmed by 6 bases and J by 7 bases, leaving 19 bases between them.

This clonotype was obtained from a human donor with classical Hodgkin lymphoma. Sequenced material: peripheral blood mononuclear cells (PBMCs), taken before the fourth cycle of nivolumab. This chain connects TRBV27 to TRBJ2-1; D possibly corresponds to TRBD1 (6 bases). The CDR3 region is CASRPTAGRGNEQFF. The CDR3 DNA is TGTGCCAGCAGACCCACCGCGGGCAGGGGAAATGAGCAGTTCTTC.